This T cell receptor (beta chain) is from a study of blood T cell repertoires in COVID-19. Overall study: Sources were T cells, B-cell-depleted T cells, or PBMCs; the material itself was cDNA or gDNA.

This CDR3 spans 16 amino acids. V lost 0 bases to trimming and J lost 5 bases; unmatched junction nucleotides: 8. CDR1 LGHDT and CDR2 YNNKEL come from the germline V gene (reference sequence). Per the original methods: Amplifying reference gene primers gave estimates of nucleated cell counts. The table came from immunoSEQ multiplex PCR; TCRdb's copy has only in-frame clones and leaves some out. The D gene and trimming were derived from the DNA, and the V and J assignments and clone size from that table. The sample comprises some 220,000 clones, about four fifths of which are singletons, and roughly 4% rests with the top ten.

Sequencing was done on a sample of peripheral blood. The source is a man aged 50 to 60 with acute or convalescent COVID-19. This chain connects TRBV3-1 (or the pseudogene TRBV3-2) to TRBJ1-2; 8 bases agree with TRBD1. CDR3 region: CASSQDYGTGIYGYTF. The DNA of the CDR3 is TGTGCCAGCAGCCAAGATTACGGGACAGGTATTTATGGCTACACCTTC.